One and the same sample provided the 8 T cell receptor beta chains below, sequenced in a study of blood T cell repertoires in COVID-19. TCRdb's copy holds only in-frame clones and misses some; the assay was immunoSEQ multiplex PCR. Seen here are about 280,000 clones, nearly 90% observed once, and the top ten hold 1.7%. Sequenced: PBMCs or T cells enriched from blood (not recorded which). The source is a woman between 18 and 30 years old with acute COVID-19.

The rearrangement joins TRBV6-2 or TRBV6-3 to TRBJ2-1, with D maybe TRBD1 (5 bases). V lost 3 bases and J lost 0, with 18 bases in between. Per germline, CDR1 MNHEY and CDR2 SVGEGT. The CDR3 runs to 18 residues. The CDR3 here is CASSYITGASSSYNEQFF. Written as DNA, the CDR3 is TGTGCCAGCAGTTATATTACTGGGGCATCGAGCTCCTACAATGAGCAGTTCTTC.

The CDR3 DNA reads as TGTGCCAGCACCCCGGAGAATACGCAGTATTTT. This encodes CASTPENTQYF. The chain uses TRBV12-3 or TRBV12-4 and TRBJ2-3; D gene ambiguous. This CDR3 contains 11 residues. V dropped 7 bases and J dropped 7 bases, with 9 bases sitting between them.

The CDR3 protein is CATSRGTLGNEKLFF. CDR3 sequence (DNA): TGTGCCACCAGCAGAGGGACTTTGGGGAATGAAAAACTGTTTTTT. The chain carries TRBV15 and TRBJ1-4; D gene unclear. Germline V CDR1 and CDR2: LNHNV, YYDKDF (reference sequence). The germline V and J ends were trimmed by 1 base and 5 bases, with 11 bases remaining between them. The CDR3 runs 15 residues.

Note on this clone: The same CDR3 also results from other DNA sequences found in this sample. The chain carries TRBV7-9 and TRBJ1-1, with D possibly matching TRBD1 (6 bases). CDR3 length: 13 residues. The V and J ends lost 5 bases and 3 bases respectively, with 10 bases between them. CDR1 is SEHNR and CDR2 is FQNEAQ in the germline V gene (reference sequence). The CDR3 DNA is TGTGCCAGCAGCCCACAGGGTTACACTGAAGCTTTCTTT. Translation: CASSPQGYTEAFF.

This clone was seen once. The V gene is TRBV4-1, the J gene TRBJ2-5, with D unclear. V gave up 1 base and J gave up 5 bases, with 11 bases separating them. CDR3 length: 14 amino acids. The germline CDR1 and CDR2 sequences are MGHRA and YSYEKL. The DNA for the CDR3 is TGCGCCAGCAGCCAAGGGGCCGCAACGGAGACCCAGTACTTC. Amino acid sequence: CASSQGAATETQYF.

This clone was seen more than once but under ten times. The rearrangement uses TRBV7-8 and TRBJ2-6; 10 nucleotides match TRBD2. Germline V gene data show CDR1 as SGHVS and CDR2 as FQNEAQ. V was pared by 0 bases and J by 1 base, with 3 bases of the junction left unmatched. This CDR3 is 18 amino acids long. The DNA of the CDR3 is TGTGCCAGCAGCTTAGCGTGGACTAGCGGATCTGGGGCCAACGTCCTGACTTTC. Translated, it gives CASSLAWTSGSGANVLTF. The full variable domain, completed using reference TRBV7-8 and TRBJ2-6, is GAGVSQSPRYKVAKRGQDVALRCDPISGHVSLFWYQQALGQGPEFLTYFQNEAQLDKSGLPSDRFFAERPEGSVSTLKIQRTQQEDSAVYLCASSLAWTSGSGANVLTFGAGSRLTVL.

This chain uses TRBV2 with TRBJ1-5; D perhaps matches TRBD1 (5 bases). V was clipped by 7 bases and J by 1 base, with 5 bases between them. This CDR3 spans 12 amino acids. CDR1 is SNHLY and CDR2 is FYNNEI in the germline V gene. CDR3: CASTGSNQPQHF. In DNA form, the CDR3 reads TGTGCCAGCACAGGGAGCAATCAGCCCCAGCATTTT.

The chain employs TRBV4-3 and TRBJ2-1; 9 bases map to TRBD2. Germline CDR1 and CDR2: LGHNA and YSLEER. V was pared by 1 base and J by 2 bases, with 3 bases of the junction left unmatched. The length of the CDR3 is 16 residues. This chain's CDR3 is CASSQGSGSTYNEQFF. The CDR3 DNA is TGCGCCAGCAGCCAAGGTAGCGGGAGCACCTACAATGAGCAGTTCTTC.